One and the same sample provided the 32 T cell receptor beta chains below, sequenced in a study of shared clonotypes between healthy human individuals. The assay was immunoSEQ multiplex PCR, and TCRdb's table has in-frame clones only and misses some. The data contain around 1,100,000 clones, 70% to 80% of them singletons. Sequences were obtained from memory CD4+ T cells from PBMCs. Subset in this sample: CD45RA-negative fraction. Source of these receptors: a man younger than 35 in good health. Some clones in this sample may be carry-over from other donors' samples.

This clone has a single count. In the same sample, other DNA sequences code for this CDR3. CDR3 region: CASSLEGSYNEQFF. CDR3 DNA: TGCGCCAGCAGCTTGGAGGGATCCTACAATGAGCAGTTCTTC. This rearrangement joins TRBV5-1 to TRBJ2-1; D unresolved. The V and J ends lost 0 bases and 1 base respectively, with 5 bases between them. The germline V gene has CDR1 SGHRS and CDR2 YFSETQ. CDR3 length: 14 amino acids.

This clone was recorded only once. The chain combines TRBV29-1 with TRBJ1-1, with a weak D call TRBD1 (5 bases). This CDR3 contains 12 residues. V lost 6 bases and J 5 bases, leaving 13 bases between the germline ends. The germline V gene has CDR1 SQVTM and CDR2 ANQGSEA. The CDR3 here is CSVTTGLTEAFF. In nucleotides, the CDR3 is TGCAGCGTCACAACAGGTCTGACTGAAGCTTTCTTT.

Of note for this clone: At the DNA level, this CDR3 is encoded by other sequences in the same sample as well. The rearrangement joins TRBV2 to TRBJ1-2; unclear D gene. CDR1 and CDR2 from the germline V gene are SNHLY and FYNNEI. This CDR3 has 12 residues. The ends were cut back, 3 bases at V and 4 bases at J, with 6 bases in the middle. CDR3 in amino acids: CASSDTSYGYTF. The CDR3 DNA reads TGTGCCAGCAGTGATACCTCCTATGGCTACACCTTC.

The V and J genes are TRBV6-5 and TRBJ1-1; no clear D. The CDR3 is made up of 15 amino acids. Trimming pared 0 bases from V and 9 bases from J, leaving 17 bases between. Germline V CDR1 and CDR2: MNHEY, SVGAGI. In DNA form, the CDR3 reads TGTGCCAGCAGTTACTCGTCTCTCGGTGCGGGTAAAGCTTTCTTT. Protein product: CASSYSSLGAGKAFF.

This chain connects TRBV19 to TRBJ2-7, with D perhaps matching TRBD2 (5 bases). This CDR3 region has 15 residues. Germline V gene data show CDR1 as LNHDA and CDR2 as SQIVND (reference sequence). The V gene lost 3 bases and the J gene lost 0 bases, with 12 bases spanning the gap. The CDR3: CASSIQAVSSYEQYF. CDR3 DNA sequence: TGTGCCAGTAGTATCCAAGCGGTGAGCTCCTACGAGCAGTACTTC.

V and J are TRBV29-1 and TRBJ2-3; TRBD2 matches at 9 bases. The CDR3 is made up of 16 amino acids. V shed 7 bases, J shed 1 base, and the junction held 12 bases outside the gene matches. Germline assignment: CDR1 SQVTM and CDR2 ANQGSEA. CDR3 in amino acids: CSGTGSSGIGTDTQYF. The CDR3 nucleotides are TGCAGCGGAACGGGGTCTAGCGGGATTGGCACAGATACGCAGTATTTT.

There are a few counts of this clone. The chain carries TRBV4-1 and TRBJ1-5; TRBD1 might be the D (6 bases). This CDR3 region has 16 residues. The V end was cut by 2 bases, the J end by 4 bases, with 15 bases between. CDR1 and CDR2 from the germline V gene are MGHRA and YSYEKL. The CDR3 region is CASSQNFAGANQPQHF. The CDR3 DNA sequence: TGCGCCAGCAGCCAAAATTTCGCAGGGGCGAATCAGCCCCAGCATTTT.

This chain uses TRBV7-6 with TRBJ1-1; tentatively, D is TRBD1 (5 bases). Trimming stripped 8 bases from V and 4 bases from J, with 17 bases between. The CDR3 extends over 14 amino acids. Germline V gene sequence: CDR1 SGHVS, CDR2 FNYEAQ. The CDR3 spells CASFTHGGSTEAFF. As DNA, the CDR3 is TGTGCCAGCTTCACGCACGGGGGGAGCACTGAAGCTTTCTTT.

This rearrangement joins TRBV5-5 to TRBJ2-7; D is perhaps TRBD2 (6 bases). CDR3 length: 13 residues. The germline V gene has CDR1 SGHKS and CDR2 YYEKEE (reference sequence). V lost 5 bases, J lost 0 bases, and 9 bases lay in between. CDR3 bases: TGTGCCAGCAGGCCGGGGGACTCCTACGAGCAGTACTTC. Translation gives CASRPGDSYEQYF.

The chain has TRBV4-1 and TRBJ2-5; D is unresolved. The CDR3 totals 16 residues. The germline V and J ends were trimmed by 3 bases and 5 bases, with 19 bases remaining between them. Per the germline V gene, CDR1 is MGHRA and CDR2 is YSYEKL. CDR3 loop: CASSHSRSPSRETQYF. DNA of the CDR3: TGCGCCAGCAGCCACTCTAGGAGCCCCAGTAGGGAGACCCAGTACTTC.

The rearrangement uses TRBV29-1 and TRBJ2-1; no definite D call. Germline CDR1 SQVTM, CDR2 ANQGSEA. The CDR3 sequence is 13 residues long. V lost 3 bases and J 0 bases, leaving 6 bases between the germline ends. The DNA of the CDR3 is TGCAGCGTTGAGGCGGTCTCCTACAATGAGCAGTTCTTC. It specifies CSVEAVSYNEQFF.

The gene calls are TRBV11-2 and TRBJ2-7; TRBD2 agrees at 8 bases. The length of the CDR3 is 13 residues. V lost 5 bases, J lost 6 bases, and 6 bases stayed unmatched. Germline values: CDR1 SGHAT, CDR2 FQNNGV. Written as DNA, the CDR3 is TGTGCCAGCAGCCTGGGACTAGTTGGCGAGCAGTACTTC. Residues: CASSLGLVGEQYF.

As for this clone: Other DNA sequences in this sample translate to the same CDR3. The rearrangement joins TRBV5-1 to TRBJ1-1; 8 positions match TRBD1. The germline V gene has CDR1 SGHRS and CDR2 YFSETQ. Germline trimming cut 4 bases from V and 5 bases from J; bases unmatched to any gene: 7. CDR3 length: 14 amino acids. CDR3 residues: CASSPGQGGTEAFF. CDR3 DNA: TGCGCCAGCAGCCCTGGACAGGGAGGGACTGAAGCTTTCTTT.

The chain carries TRBV30 and TRBJ2-5; D call uncertain. The assigned J gene may be wrong: the sequence end matches TRBJ2-7 better. Per the germline V gene, CDR1 is GTSNPN and CDR2 is SVGIG (reference sequence). The CDR3 sequence is 15 residues long. The CDR3 loop is CAWIPLDGFSYEQYF. As DNA, the CDR3 is TGTGCCTGGATACCCCTAGACGGTTTCTCCTACGAGCAGTACTTC.

The chain combines TRBV5-1 with TRBJ1-3; tentative D call: TRBD1 (6 bases). Trimming stripped 4 bases from V and 4 bases from J, with 9 bases between. This CDR3 is built from 13 residues. Germline V gene data show CDR1 as SGHRS and CDR2 as YFSETQ. Here the CDR3 reads CASSQGPGNTIYF. The CDR3 region has the DNA TGCGCCAGCAGCCAGGGGCCCGGAAACACCATATATTTT.

This clone was seen many times. The chain joins TRBV14 to TRBJ2-2; a possible D gene is TRBD2 (5 bases). Germline V gene sequence: CDR1 SGHDN, CDR2 FVKESK. V lost 0 bases and J lost 6, with 11 bases in between. The CDR3 spans 15 residues. In nucleotides, the CDR3 is TGTGCCAGCAGCCAAGATCTACGGGGTTCCGGGGAGCTGTTTTTT. Encoded protein: CASSQDLRGSGELFF.

V is TRBV19 and J is TRBJ1-5, with D hard to call. Germline assignment: CDR1 LNHDA and CDR2 SQIVND (reference sequence). Between the trimmed V and J ends, which lost 5 bases and 0 bases, there was a span of 20 bases. The CDR3 spans 18 residues. The CDR3 DNA follows: TGTGCCAGTAGTTCCCCCCCGAATCCAACTTATAGCAATCAGCCCCAGCATTTT. Translated: CASSSPPNPTYSNQPQHF.

The chain uses TRBV5-8 and TRBJ2-3; D remains ambiguous. Trimming removed 1 base from V and 2 bases from J, with 8 bases in between. Germline V gene lookup returns CDR1 SGHTS and CDR2 YDEGEE. The CDR3 is 14 amino acids. The DNA for the CDR3 is TGTGCCAGCAGCTTGAGGCCCTCCACAGATACGCAGTATTTT. It encodes CASSLRPSTDTQYF.

The J gene is TRBJ2-7, the V gene TRBV6-1; the match to TRBD1 covers 7 bases. The ends lost 5 bases at V and 4 bases at J; junction bases unmatched: 11. This CDR3 is built from 15 residues. Germline V lookup: CDR1 MNHNS, CDR2 SASEGT. Here the CDR3 reads CASSKTGTESYEQYF. The CDR3 bases are TGTGCCAGCAGTAAAACCGGGACAGAGTCATACGAGCAGTACTTC.

A single count supports this clone. CDR3: CASSPGQVGYEQYF. CDR3 nucleotides: TGTGCCAGCAGTCCGGGACAGGTCGGCTACGAGCAGTACTTC. This chain joins TRBV5-4 and TRBJ2-7; TRBD1 agrees at 8 bases. J was trimmed by 3 bases and V by 5 bases; bases with no gene match: 7. The CDR3 is 14 residues long. Germline values: CDR1 SGHNT, CDR2 YYREEE (reference sequence).

V usage is TRBV6-5 and J usage is TRBJ2-2, with TRBD1 as a possible D gene (5 bases). CDR3 length equals 15 residues. Trimming removed 5 bases from V and 2 bases from J, with 12 bases in between. CDR1 MNHEY and CDR2 SVGAGI come from the germline V gene. This chain's CDR3 is CASSLRAINTGELFF. The CDR3 DNA follows: TGTGCCAGCAGTCTCAGGGCCATTAACACCGGGGAGCTGTTTTTT.

This clone appeared many times. This chain links TRBV4-2 with TRBJ1-2; the D gene is possibly TRBD1 (6 bases). V was cut by 6 bases and J by 1 base, with 9 bases left in between. CDR1 and CDR2 (germline): LGHNA, YNFKEQ. This CDR3 contains 13 residues. CDR3 nucleotide sequence: TGTGCCAGCAGTAAGGGGGTTAACTATGGCTACACCTTC. Protein sequence: CASSKGVNYGYTF.

The sample holds many counts of this clone. V and J are TRBV9 and TRBJ2-3; 10 nucleotides align to TRBD2. This CDR3 has 14 residues. The germline gives CDR1 SGDLS, CDR2 YYNGEE. Unmatched junction bases numbered 5, after V lost 6 bases and J lost 4 bases. The CDR3 reads CASTPGLASDTQYF. CDR3 in DNA: TGTGCCAGCACACCGGGACTAGCGTCAGATACGCAGTATTTT.

The J gene is TRBJ2-3, the V gene TRBV30; TRBD2 aligns across 7 bases. In germline, CDR1 is GTSNPN, CDR2 SVGIG (reference sequence). Unmatched junction bases numbered 5, after V lost 0 bases and J lost 5 bases. The CDR3 contains 14 residues. CDR3 sequence (DNA): TGTGCCTGGAGTGTACCAGGCGGGGGAGATACGCAGTATTTT. Amino acids: CAWSVPGGGDTQYF.

This clone was picked up many times. The V call is TRBV5-1, the J call TRBJ1-5, with D possibly TRBD1 on 5 matching bases. CDR3 length: 16 residues. V dropped 0 bases and J dropped 2 bases, with 12 bases sitting between them. Germline lookup yields CDR1 SGHRS and CDR2 YFSETQ. The CDR3 coding sequence is TGCGCCAGCAGCTTGGTACCCCAGGGCGGCAATCAGCCCCAGCATTTT. Protein: CASSLVPQGGNQPQHF. Drawing the rest from reference TRBV5-1 and TRBJ1-5, the complete variable domain is KAGVTQTPRYLIKTRGQQVTLSCSPISGHRSVSWYQQTPGQGLQFLFEYFSETQRNKGNFPGRFSGRQFSNSRSEMNVSTLELGDSALYLCASSLVPQGGNQPQHFGDGTRLSIL.

This chain connects TRBV5-1 to TRBJ2-1, with D hard to call. The germline V and J ends were trimmed by 7 bases and 6 bases, with 14 bases remaining between them. The CDR3 runs to 13 residues. The germline CDR1 and CDR2 sequences are SGHRS and YFSETQ. The CDR3 spells CASSPSSPNEQFF. The CDR3 coding sequence is TGCGCCAGCTCCCCCTCCAGCCCCAATGAGCAGTTCTTC. Based on the CDR3 plus reference TRBV5-1 and TRBJ2-1, the full variable domain is KAGVTQTPRYLIKTRGQQVTLSCSPISGHRSVSWYQQTPGQGLQFLFEYFSETQRNKGNFPGRFSGRQFSNSRSEMNVSTLELGDSALYLCASSPSSPNEQFFGPGTRLTVL.

Comments on this clone: Given a much more abundant clone one base away, this may be a read error. Since the CDR3 does not end with the conserved phenylalanine or tryptophan, this likely comes from a read error. This sequence joins TRBV30 and TRBJ1-2; no clear D. The V gene's germline CDR1 is GTSNPN and CDR2 SVGIG (reference sequence). The CDR3 is made up of 13 amino acids. Deletions cut 7 bases from V and 9 bases from J, with 21 bases between. CDR3 region: CAYKLTRGYSYTL. DNA of the CDR3: TGTGCCTATAAACTAACCCGGGGATATAGCTACACCCTC.

The gene calls are TRBV12-2 and TRBJ2-2; the table names TRBD2, a call not compared with the DNA. TRBV12-2 corresponds to a pseudogene. CDR3 size: 19 residues. CDR3 amino acids: CASRCGTSGSPRGTGELFF. Written as DNA, the CDR3 is TGTGCAAGTCGCTGCGGGACTAGCGGGAGCCCCCGGGGTACCGGGGAGCTGTTTTTT.

J is TRBJ1-4 and V is TRBV7-9, with 8 bases lining up with TRBD1. V trimming: 2 bases; J trimming: 8 bases; junction bases outside the gene matches: 4. The CDR3 runs 14 residues. Germline CDR1 reads SEHNR; CDR2 reads FQNEAQ (reference sequence). CDR3 nucleotide sequence: TGTGCCAGCAGCTTACAGGGGGCGGGAGAAAAACTGTTTTTT. This sequence encodes CASSLQGAGEKLFF. Complete variable domain (other parts from reference TRBV7-9 and TRBJ1-4): DTGVSQNPRHKITKRGQNVTFRCDPISEHNRLYWYRQTLGQGPEFLTYFQNEAQLEKSRLLSDRFSAERPKGSFSTLEIQRTEQGDSAMYLCASSLQGAGEKLFFGSGTQLSVL.

The DNA of the CDR3 is TGTGCCAGCACCTCAACACGGGTGACTAATGAAAAACTGTTTTTT. Amino acid sequence: CASTSTRVTNEKLFF. The J gene is TRBJ1-4, the V gene TRBV28, with D unclear. The CDR3 has 15 residues. Germline V lookup: CDR1 MDHEN, CDR2 SYDVKM. Trimming took 7 bases from V and 2 from J, leaving 14 bases between them.

The rearrangement links TRBV2 to TRBJ1-3; D is ambiguous. The germline V gene encodes CDR1 SNHLY and CDR2 FYNNEI. This CDR3 is 14 amino acids long. V lost 6 bases and J 4 bases, leaving 13 bases between the germline ends. The CDR3 reads CASSPQEYGNTIYF. The DNA of the CDR3 is TGTGCCAGCAGCCCCCAGGAATACGGAAACACCATATATTTT.

CDR3 sequence reads: CSPGAGETQYF. CDR3 DNA: TGCAGTCCAGGCGCCGGGGAGACCCAGTACTTC. The chain has TRBV20-1 and TRBJ2-5; no reliable D call. This CDR3 comprises 11 residues. Germline-derived CDR1 and CDR2 are DFQATT and SNEGSKA (reference sequence). V lost 8 bases and J 5 bases, leaving 12 bases between the germline ends.